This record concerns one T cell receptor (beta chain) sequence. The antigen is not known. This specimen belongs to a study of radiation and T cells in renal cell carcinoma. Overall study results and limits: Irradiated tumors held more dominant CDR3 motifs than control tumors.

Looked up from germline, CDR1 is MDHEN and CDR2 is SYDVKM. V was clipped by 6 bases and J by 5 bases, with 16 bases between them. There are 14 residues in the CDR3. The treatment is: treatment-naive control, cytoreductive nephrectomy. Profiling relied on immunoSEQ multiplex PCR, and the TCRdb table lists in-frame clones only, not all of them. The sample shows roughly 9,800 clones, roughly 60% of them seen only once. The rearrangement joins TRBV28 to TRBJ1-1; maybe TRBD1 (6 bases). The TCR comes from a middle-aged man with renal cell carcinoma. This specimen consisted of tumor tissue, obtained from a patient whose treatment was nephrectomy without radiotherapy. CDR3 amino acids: CASRATGAGTEAFF. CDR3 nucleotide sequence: TGTGCCAGCAGGGCCACGGGGGCTGGGACTGAAGCTTTCTTT.